The 19 T cell receptor beta chains given below trace back to one sample, sequenced in a study of blood T cell repertoires in COVID-19. This table comes from immunoSEQ multiplex PCR, and its TCRdb copy is limited to in-frame clones, with some not included. This sample carries roughly 380,000 clones, more than 70% of them seen once, and the ten largest clones take over 1%. What was sequenced was PBMCs or T cells enriched from blood (not recorded which). The origin of the receptors is a woman aged 25 to 45 who had been exposed to COVID-19.

The chain recombines TRBV28 with TRBJ2-7, with D tentatively TRBD2 (6 bases). The germline V gene encodes CDR1 MDHEN and CDR2 SYDVKM. The CDR3 contains 14 residues. The V end was cut by 3 bases, the J end by 5 bases, with 14 bases between. The CDR3 coding sequence is TGTGCCAGCAGTTTCGTCGGGAGTGGCCACGAGCAGTACTTC. This translates into CASSFVGSGHEQYF.

The chain recombines TRBV5-1 with TRBJ2-6; a possible D gene is TRBD2 (6 bases). Germline V gene lookup returns CDR1 SGHRS and CDR2 YFSETQ. V gave up 5 bases and J gave up 2 bases, with 8 bases separating them. The CDR3 has 14 amino acids. The CDR3 sequence is CASREGTGANVLTF. In DNA, the CDR3 is TGCGCCAGCAGGGAGGGTACTGGGGCCAACGTCCTGACTTTC. The whole variable domain, remainder taken from reference TRBV5-1 and TRBJ2-6, is KAGVTQTPRYLIKTRGQQVTLSCSPISGHRSVSWYQQTPGQGLQFLFEYFSETQRNKGNFPGRFSGRQFSNSRSEMNVSTLELGDSALYLCASREGTGANVLTFGAGSRLTVL.

Notes on this clone: Other DNA variants within this sample encode the same CDR3. The chain combines TRBV30 with TRBJ2-5; maybe TRBD2 (6 bases). There are 11 residues in the CDR3. V was clipped by 3 bases and J by 4 bases, with 6 bases between them. Germline V gene lookup returns CDR1 GTSNPN and CDR2 SVGIG (reference sequence). CDR3 protein: CAWSGGETQYF. In DNA, the CDR3 is TGTGCCTGGAGCGGGGGAGAGACCCAGTACTTC.

This chain's CDR3 is CASLRDRPREQYF. CDR3 sequence (DNA): TGTGCCAGTTTGCGGGACAGGCCCCGCGAGCAGTACTTC. The genes are TRBV28 and TRBJ2-7; TRBD1 aligns across 8 bases. The CDR3 sequence is 13 residues long. Looked up from germline, CDR1 is MDHEN and CDR2 is SYDVKM. The V segment lost 9 bases and the J segment 6 bases; nucleotides outside the gene matches: 10.

This chain connects TRBV7-2 to TRBJ1-5; TRBD1 agrees at 8 bases. V dropped 1 base and J dropped 4; count of bases not matched to a gene: 12. The CDR3 runs to 18 residues. Germline values: CDR1 SGHTA, CDR2 FQGNSA. The CDR3 loop is CASSLVTGGQGLNQPQHF. The CDR3 coding sequence is TGTGCCAGCAGCTTAGTAACAGGCGGACAGGGATTAAATCAGCCCCAGCATTTT.

The chain carries TRBV19 and TRBJ2-7; 10 bases agree with TRBD1. This CDR3 is 16 amino acids long. The junction had 10 bases not matched to a gene; V was cut back by 6 bases and J by 2 bases. CDR1 LNHDA and CDR2 SQIVND come from the germline V gene (reference sequence). The CDR3 is CASRTSGTGDAYEQYF. The CDR3 DNA sequence: TGTGCCAGTAGAACGTCCGGGACAGGGGATGCCTACGAGCAGTACTTC.

The rearrangement uses TRBV3-1 (or the pseudogene TRBV3-2) and TRBJ2-5; 11 positions match TRBD2. V gave up 4 bases and J gave up 2 bases; unmatched junction bases: 9. This CDR3 spans 17 amino acids. Per the germline V gene, CDR1 is LGHDT and CDR2 is YNNKEL (reference sequence). The CDR3 DNA reads TGTGCCAGCAGCCGAGAGGGGACTAGCGGTACACAAGAGACCCAGTACTTC. Translating it yields CASSREGTSGTQETQYF.

The chain uses TRBV27 and TRBJ2-7, with TRBD2 matching over 12 bases. The V gene end was trimmed by 2 bases and the J gene end by 2 bases; junction bases not matched to a gene: 4. This CDR3 is 16 amino acids long. Germline lookup yields CDR1 MNHEY and CDR2 SMNVEV (reference sequence). The DNA of the CDR3 is TGTGCCAGCAGTTTAACCCCTAGCGGGAGGGCCTACGAGCAGTACTTC. Translated: CASSLTPSGRAYEQYF.

This chain links TRBV11-3 with TRBJ2-7, with 8 positions matching TRBD1. Germline values: CDR1 SGHNT, CDR2 YENEEA. Trimming took 7 bases from V and 6 from J; bases not matched to a gene: 11. This CDR3 is 14 amino acids long. CDR3 coding DNA: TGTGCCAGCACGATGGGGCAGGGGGCGGTCGAGCAGTACTTC. It encodes CASTMGQGAVEQYF.

The V and J genes are TRBV19 and TRBJ2-1, with 9 bases fitting TRBD2. Trimming cost V 4 bases and J 0 bases; bases outside gene matches: 1. Germline CDR1 reads LNHDA; CDR2 reads SQIVND (reference sequence). The CDR3 is 15 amino acids. The CDR3 reads CASSSSGSSYNEQFF. CDR3 nucleotide sequence: TGTGCCAGTAGTAGTAGCGGGAGCTCCTACAATGAGCAGTTCTTC.

This clone was observed once. This chain connects TRBV7-8 to TRBJ1-3, with 8 bases that match TRBD1. CDR1 and CDR2 (germline): SGHVS, FQNEAQ. The CDR3 has 17 amino acids. With 8 bases clipped from V and 3 bases from J, the junction kept 15 bases outside the gene matches. The chain's CDR3 is CASHLGRGLPRGNTIYF. In DNA form, the CDR3 reads TGTGCCAGCCACCTCGGCAGGGGGCTTCCTCGTGGAAACACCATATATTTT.

This clone occurred once. The rearrangement joins TRBV24-1 to TRBJ2-1, with 11 positions matching TRBD1. V was pared by 4 bases and J by 3 bases, with 4 bases of the junction left unmatched. The CDR3 runs to 16 residues. In germline, CDR1 is KGHDR, CDR2 SFDVKD. The CDR3 here is CATSDPGTGGYNEQFF. CDR3 nucleotide sequence: TGTGCCACCAGTGACCCCGGGACAGGGGGCTACAATGAGCAGTTCTTC.

The chain employs TRBV18 and TRBJ2-3; D gene unclear. This CDR3 comprises 16 residues. The V gene's germline CDR1 is KGHSH and CDR2 LQKENI. V lost 6 bases and J 2 bases, leaving 18 bases between the germline ends. In DNA, the CDR3 is TGTGCCAGCTCCTCATACGGCACGGGTACCACAGATACGCAGTATTTT. Translation: CASSSYGTGTTDTQYF.

The rearrangement joins TRBV12-3 or TRBV12-4 to TRBJ1-5, with D tentatively TRBD1 (6 bases). V dropped 6 bases and J dropped 3 bases, with 9 bases sitting between them. The CDR3 covers 13 residues. The CDR3 sequence is CASSYRANQPQHF. The CDR3 region has the DNA TGTGCCAGCAGCTACAGGGCCAATCAGCCCCAGCATTTT.

The J gene is TRBJ2-1, the V gene TRBV13; 7 positions match TRBD2. Looked up from germline, CDR1 is PRHDT and CDR2 is FYEKMQ (reference sequence). The length of the CDR3 is 15 residues. J gave up 4 bases and V 7 bases, and 10 bases lay outside the gene matches. The CDR3 loop reads CASTLGLADYNEQFF. CDR3 DNA: TGTGCCAGCACCCTCGGGCTAGCGGATTACAATGAGCAGTTCTTC.

Concerning this clone: Other nucleotide sequences from this sample produce the same CDR3. The chain's CDR3 is CASSLLAGEGTGELFF. As DNA, the CDR3 is TGCGCCAGCAGCTTATTAGCGGGAGAGGGTACCGGGGAGCTGTTTTTT. The chain uses TRBV5-1 and TRBJ2-2; 9 bases agree with TRBD2. CDR3 size: 16 residues. The V gene's germline CDR1 is SGHRS and CDR2 YFSETQ. V shed 2 bases and J 5 bases; nucleotides not matched to a gene: 7.

To note about this clone: Other DNA sequences in the sample encode the same CDR3. The V and J genes are TRBV19 and TRBJ1-5; 7 bases agree with TRBD1. Trimming removed 3 bases from V and 3 bases from J; junction bases left unmatched: 2. Germline loops: CDR1 LNHDA, CDR2 SQIVND (reference sequence). The CDR3 runs to 14 residues. In nucleotides, the CDR3 is TGTGCCAGTAGTATCAGGGGGAACAATCAGCCCCAGCATTTT. This translates into CASSIRGNNQPQHF.

The rearrangement uses TRBV6-5 and TRBJ2-1, with 8 bases identical to TRBD2. Germline V gene lookup returns CDR1 MNHEY and CDR2 SVGAGI. The CDR3 is 14 amino acids. V was clipped by 4 bases and J by 2 bases; unmatched bases: 1. The CDR3 region has the DNA TGTGCCAGCAGTTCGGGGGGGACCTACAATGAGCAGTTCTTC. Its protein product is CASSSGGTYNEQFF.

The rearrangement uses TRBV28 and TRBJ1-2; 7 positions agree with TRBD1. Per the germline V gene, CDR1 is MDHEN and CDR2 is SYDVKM. Trimming at V came to 10 bases and at J to 5 bases, leaving 13 bases not matched to a gene. The CDR3 runs to 14 residues. The DNA for the CDR3 is TGTGCCATCCAACGGGCGGGACAGCTGTATGGCTACACCTTC. Protein product: CAIQRAGQLYGYTF.